These 3 T cell receptor beta chains were sequenced from one sample in a study of cytomegalovirus exposure and HLA in healthy donors. PCR employed 60 Vbeta and 13 Jbeta primers. Sequencing used immunoSEQ multiplex PCR; TCRdb keeps in-frame clones, though not all of them. The sample holds 150,000 to 200,000 clones, about 90% seen once. Specimen: PBMCs. The receptors stem from a girl under two years old in good health and CMV-seronegative.

The rearrangement uses TRBV23-1 and TRBJ2-7, with 9 bases matching TRBD1. TRBV23-1 is assigned to the ORF class and has an uncertain function. The length of the CDR3 is 15 residues. Unmatched junction bases numbered 6, after V lost 4 bases and J lost 2 bases. The chain's CDR3 is CASSRRGQGPYEQYF. CDR3 nucleotide sequence: TGCGCCAGCAGTCGGCGGGGACAGGGACCCTACGAGCAGTACTTC.

This clone was counted between two and nine times. The J gene is TRBJ2-1, the V gene TRBV10-3; TRBD2 agrees at 9 bases. Per germline, CDR1 ENHRY and CDR2 SYGVKD. The J segment lost 2 bases and the V segment lost 10 bases, leaving 6 bases of the junction unmatched. This CDR3 spans 14 amino acids. CDR3 amino acids: CASSGGSTYNEQFF. CDR3 DNA sequence: TGTGCCAGTAGCGGGGGCTCAACCTACAATGAGCAGTTCTTC.

This clone was observed once. This chain connects TRBV15 to TRBJ1-4, with D unclear. The CDR3 spans 14 residues. The V end lost 0 bases, the J end lost 2 bases, and 4 bases lay between the germline ends. Germline assignment: CDR1 LNHNV and CDR2 YYDKDF (reference sequence). The CDR3 region has the DNA TGTGCCACCAGCAGAGATCGTACTAATGAAAAACTGTTTTTT. Protein: CATSRDRTNEKLFF.